This record looks at one T cell receptor beta chain sequence and its context. The target antigen is unknown. This entry belongs to a study of Ad26.COV2.S vaccination and SARS-CoV-2 variants. About the study: Intramuscular Ad26.COV2.S doses were given once or twice, 56 days apart.

General observations from the study: People given the vaccine had a wider spike-specific TCR breadth than placebo recipients did.

Germline loops: CDR1 SGHNT, CDR2 YYREEE (reference sequence). Trimming stripped 4 bases from V and 1 base from J, with 22 bases between. There are 18 residues in the CDR3. The treatment was: around 19 received Ad26.COV2.S at low or high dose, single or two shots; about 5 received placebo; per-sample allocation not given. Sampling was performed 63 days after the first vaccine or placebo injection. Measured with immunoSEQ multiplex PCR; TCRdb has only the in-frame clones, and not every one. The profile covers a few hundred thousand clones, with about nine tenths appearing a single time and about 3.5% taken by the ten largest.

The V call is TRBV5-4, the J call TRBJ2-3, with D possibly being TRBD2 (7 bases). The sequences come from peripheral blood, collected in a trial of Ad26.COV2.S vaccine versus placebo. This TCR derives from a person aged 18-65 years who received the Ad26.COV2.S COVID-19 vaccine or a placebo. CDR3: CASSPFRGGGEGTDTQYF. CDR3 bases: TGTGCCAGCAGCCCGTTCCGAGGAGGGGGGGAAGGCACAGATACGCAGTATTTT. The full variable domain, its missing parts supplied by reference TRBV5-4 and TRBJ2-3, is ETGVTQSPTHLIKTRGQQVTLRCSSQSGHNTVSWYQQALGQGPQFIFQYYREEENGRGNFPPRFSGLQFPNYSSELNVNALELDDSALYLCASSPFRGGGEGTDTQYFGPGTRLTVL.